Shown below are 18 T cell receptor beta chains from a single sample sequenced in a study of blood T cell repertoires in COVID-19. The repertoire was sequenced with immunoSEQ multiplex PCR; TCRdb's copy has only in-frame clones and lacks some. The repertoire includes 56,000 or so clones, 65% to 90% of them detected once, and approximately 10% sits in the top ten. Sequenced: peripheral blood. These receptors were taken from a human donor in a cohort sampled during active COVID-19.

CDR3 in DNA: TGCAGCGTTGGGGAGGCCGGGAGTCAGCCCCAGCATTTT. Protein product: CSVGEAGSQPQHF. The rearrangement uses TRBV29-1 and TRBJ1-5; no clear D. The germline gives CDR1 SQVTM, CDR2 ANQGSEA. V was clipped by 4 bases and J by 6 bases, with 13 bases between them. CDR3 length equals 13 residues.

The J gene is TRBJ2-2, the V gene TRBV24-1, with 12 bases aligning to TRBD1. The germline V gene encodes CDR1 KGHDR and CDR2 SFDVKD. The V segment lost 4 bases and the J segment 7 bases; nucleotides outside the gene matches: 9. The CDR3 sequence is 17 residues long. The CDR3 protein is CATSERDRGRTVGELFF. The CDR3 DNA is TGTGCCACCAGTGAAAGGGACAGGGGGCGTACGGTCGGGGAGCTGTTTTTT.

The V call is TRBV5-1, the J call TRBJ2-5; 8 bases fit TRBD1. Germline CDR1 SGHRS, CDR2 YFSETQ. The CDR3 has 15 amino acids. Trimming removed 1 base from V and 1 base from J; junction bases left unmatched: 3. The CDR3 region is CASSLTGTGQETQYF. The CDR3 DNA reads TGCGCCAGCAGCTTGACCGGGACAGGCCAAGAGACCCAGTACTTC.

The V call is TRBV9, the J call TRBJ2-1; 11 nucleotides agree with TRBD2. V shed 4 bases and J 5 bases; nucleotides not matched to a gene: 5. The CDR3 has 15 amino acids. Per germline, CDR1 SGDLS and CDR2 YYNGEE. This CDR3 reads CASSSGTSGDNEQFF. CDR3 in DNA: TGTGCCAGCAGCTCCGGGACTAGCGGAGACAATGAGCAGTTCTTC.

The chain recombines TRBV5-4 with TRBJ2-2, with a tentative D call TRBD1 (5 bases). Trimming stripped 4 bases from V and 3 bases from J, with 10 bases between. The CDR3 spans 14 residues. Germline values: CDR1 SGHNT, CDR2 YYREEE (reference sequence). In nucleotides, the CDR3 is TGTGCCAGCAGCGGGGCAGGGTACACCGGGGAGCTGTTTTTT. This codes for CASSGAGYTGELFF.

This clone has more than one count but fewer than ten. The chain recombines TRBV27 with TRBJ2-2; D remains unclear. The germline gives CDR1 MNHEY, CDR2 SMNVEV (reference sequence). The V and J ends lost 6 bases and 8 bases respectively, with 13 bases between them. This CDR3 region has 13 residues. DNA for the CDR3: TGTGCCAGCAGCCCCACTTTGAGGGGGGAGCTGTTTTTT. This encodes CASSPTLRGELFF.

V and J are TRBV18 and TRBJ2-7, with 9 bases fitting TRBD1. Germline V gene data show CDR1 as KGHSH and CDR2 as LQKENI. CDR3 size: 13 residues. V shed 6 bases and J 1 base; nucleotides not matched to a gene: 1. The CDR3 loop is CASSGTGSYEQYF. CDR3 DNA: TGTGCCAGCTCCGGGACAGGGTCCTACGAGCAGTACTTC.

This clone was found a few times. The chain has TRBV15 and TRBJ1-2, with D tentatively TRBD1 (6 bases). The CDR3 is 14 amino acids. Trimming removed 0 bases at V and 8 bases at J, with 13 bases between. CDR1 LNHNV and CDR2 YYDKDF come from the germline V gene (reference sequence). The CDR3: CATSRENRVLGYTF. Here the CDR3 DNA reads TGTGCCACCAGCAGAGAAAACAGGGTTCTAGGCTACACCTTC.

This rearrangement joins TRBV20-1 to TRBJ2-3, with D unresolved. The CDR3 loop spans 11 amino acids. Trimming stripped 4 bases from V and 6 bases from J, with 8 bases between. The germline gives CDR1 DFQATT, CDR2 SNEGSKA (reference sequence). CDR3 DNA: TGCAGTGCTACTTGGCGGGATACGCAGTATTTT. Encoded protein: CSATWRDTQYF.

The CDR3 DNA sequence: TGTGCCAGCACCGTCCAGCAGGGGCTGGACGAGCAGTACTTC. Encoded protein: CASTVQQGLDEQYF. J is TRBJ2-7 and V is TRBV6-6; D possibly corresponds to TRBD1 (6 bases). The CDR3 runs 14 residues. Germline-derived CDR1 and CDR2 are MNHNY and SVGAGI (reference sequence). Between the trimmed V and J ends, which lost 7 bases and 5 bases, there was a span of 18 bases.

The gene calls are TRBV9 and TRBJ2-2, with no clear D. The CDR3 spans 15 residues. V gave up 3 bases and J gave up 6 bases, with 15 bases separating them. The germline V gene encodes CDR1 SGDLS and CDR2 YYNGEE. The CDR3 loop is CASSGISGAAGELFF. The CDR3 nucleotides are TGTGCCAGCAGCGGTATTAGTGGCGCGGCCGGGGAGCTGTTTTTT.

This clone was found once. J is TRBJ2-7 and V is TRBV7-8, with TRBD2 matching 8 bases. Germline V lookup: CDR1 SGHVS, CDR2 FQNEAQ. The junction had 8 bases not matched to a gene; V was cut back by 0 bases and J by 4 bases. The CDR3 is 16 residues long. The CDR3 reads CASSLAQVAGIYEQYF. The DNA of the CDR3 is TGTGCCAGCAGCTTAGCGCAGGTAGCGGGGATTTACGAGCAGTACTTC.

The chain combines TRBV28 with TRBJ1-1; D gene ambiguous. The CDR3 totals 15 residues. Germline-derived CDR1 and CDR2 are MDHEN and SYDVKM. V lost 2 bases and J 3 bases, leaving 13 bases between the germline ends. CDR3 bases: TGTGCCAGCAGTTTAATACCGGTCGCTCACACTGAAGCTTTCTTT. Amino acids: CASSLIPVAHTEAFF.

The gene calls are TRBV12-2 and TRBJ1-2; the table gives TRBD1 as D, unverified against the DNA. TRBV12-2 is assigned pseudogene status. The CDR3 extends over 18 amino acids. Written as DNA, the CDR3 is TGTGCAAGTCGCGTCGACAGGGGGCTCGCCATGGATAACTATGGCTACACCTTC. It specifies CASRVDRGLAMDNYGYTF.

This chain connects TRBV28 to TRBJ2-3, with 9 bases matching TRBD2. Unmatched junction bases numbered 6, after V lost 5 bases and J lost 3 bases. Germline V gene sequence: CDR1 MDHEN, CDR2 SYDVKM. The length of the CDR3 is 15 residues. For the CDR3, the DNA is TGTGCCAGCAGTGTAGCGGGAGATAGGACAGATACGCAGTATTTT. It specifies CASSVAGDRTDTQYF.

This chain links TRBV6-4 with TRBJ2-1; possibly TRBD2 for D (6 bases). V lost 4 bases and J lost 2, with 12 bases in between. This CDR3 is built from 15 residues. Germline CDR1 is MRHNA and CDR2 is SNTAGT. CDR3 protein: CASSALASPYNEQFF. Written as DNA, the CDR3 is TGTGCCAGCAGTGCTCTAGCGAGCCCCTACAATGAGCAGTTCTTC.

The chain carries TRBV24-1 and TRBJ2-3; maybe TRBD2 (5 bases). Germline CDR1 is KGHDR and CDR2 is SFDVKD. V was clipped by 5 bases and J by 6 bases, with 14 bases between them. CDR3 length: 14 residues. CDR3 DNA: TGTGCCACCAGTGCCTTGGGGAGAACTGATACGCAGTATTTT. It codes for CATSALGRTDTQYF.

This clone was seen only once. This chain connects TRBV28 to TRBJ2-5; 8 nucleotides line up with TRBD2. With 2 bases clipped from V and 1 base from J, the junction kept 3 bases outside the gene matches. Looked up from germline, CDR1 is MDHEN and CDR2 is SYDVKM. The CDR3 consists of 15 residues. The CDR3 coding sequence is TGTGCCAGCAGTTTAGCGGGAGGTTTCCAAGAGACCCAGTACTTC. It specifies CASSLAGGFQETQYF.